This TCR beta chain was recovered during a study of blood T cells in healthy people across ages. Worth noting for this clonotype: Its matching antigen is unknown.

V gave up 1 base and J gave up 1 base, with 10 bases separating them. The CDR3 is made up of 15 amino acids. PCR was performed a second time for about 7 to 12 cycles using a sample-barcoded 5' primer and a J-beta primer mix. Via MiXCR, TCRdb re-called the 5' RACE reads, giving one row per CDR3 protein. Among some 560,000 distinct CDR3 sequences, roughly a quarter were seen once, and the ten largest hold approximately 3.7%. Study-wide results and limits: Older age coincided with a roughly linear decline in TCR beta diversity per million T cells. Diversity was higher, and naive CD4+ cells more numerous, in long-lived donors than in aged donors. Diversity figures based on one million T cells were deemed too low.

This same sample was also taken into another study, of T cells of mothers and their children. That study adds: Per child, about 2.8 million TCR beta CDR3 reads were obtained, against over 9.5 million per mother.

V usage is TRBV6-7 and J usage is TRBJ1-1; weak D call: TRBD1 (5 bases). TRBV6-7 is treated as an ORF (open reading frame) with a function not yet certain. The material sequenced was blood. The sequence was collected from a boy aged 2 to 9 in good health. CDR3 region: CASSYWGRTNTEAFF. The CDR3 nucleotides are TGTGCCAGCAGTTACTGGGGACGGACGAACACTGAAGCTTTCTTT.